What follows are 7 T cell receptor beta chains derived from one specimen sequenced in a study of long-term antiretroviral therapy in people with HIV. The assay, immunoSEQ v3.0, was run at survey level. Generated by immunoSEQ multiplex PCR, the TCRdb table keeps only in-frame clones and is missing some. The sample has tens of thousands of clones; about four fifths are singletons. The sequencing here drew on unsorted PBMCs, taken 1.9 years after starting antiretroviral therapy. Receptors were obtained from a man aged 18 to 29 with HIV.

The chain links TRBV5-1 to TRBJ2-6, with TRBD2 as a possible D gene (5 bases). The CDR3 runs to 15 residues. V was cut by 4 bases and J by 0 bases, with 8 bases left in between. Germline assignment: CDR1 SGHRS and CDR2 YFSETQ. The CDR3 region has the DNA TGCGCCAGCAGCCCGGGGTCCTCTGGGGCCAACGTCCTGACTTTC. Encoded protein: CASSPGSSGANVLTF.

The V gene is TRBV7-9, the J gene TRBJ1-4; D unresolved. The CDR3 has 14 amino acids. Germline CDR1 is SEHNR and CDR2 is FQNEAQ (reference sequence). The ends were cut back, 5 bases at V and 5 bases at J, with 12 bases in the middle. The CDR3 coding sequence is TGTGCCAGCAGCCCAGAGGGTGACAATGAAAAACTGTTTTTT. Translating gives CASSPEGDNEKLFF.

V is TRBV4-1 and J is TRBJ1-1; tentatively, D is TRBD1 (6 bases). The CDR3 is made up of 14 amino acids. In germline, CDR1 is MGHRA, CDR2 YSYEKL. Trimming took 2 bases from V and 1 from J, leaving 8 bases between them. The CDR3 DNA sequence: TGCGCCAGCAGCCAACCGACAGGGAACACTGAAGCTTTCTTT. Its protein is CASSQPTGNTEAFF.

V and J are TRBV28 and TRBJ1-5, with D possibly TRBD1 on 6 matching bases. The V gene lost 5 bases and the J gene lost 3 bases, with 14 bases spanning the gap. In germline, CDR1 is MDHEN, CDR2 SYDVKM. The CDR3 loop spans 15 amino acids. DNA for the CDR3: TGTGCCAGCAGTGGCAGGGGTCGGTTCAATCAGCCCCAGCATTTT. Protein sequence: CASSGRGRFNQPQHF.

The rearrangement uses TRBV6-6 and TRBJ1-4, with D maybe TRBD1 (6 bases). Trimming removed 7 bases at V and 5 bases at J, with 8 bases between. This CDR3 contains 12 residues. The germline gives CDR1 MNHNY, CDR2 SVGAGI (reference sequence). The CDR3 coding sequence is TGTGCCAGCAAGAGGGGGAATGAAAAACTGTTTTTT. Translating gives CASKRGNEKLFF.

The chain recombines TRBV5-8 with TRBJ1-2; TRBD1 matches 7 bases. After removal of 4 bases from V and 2 bases from J, the junction contained 17 bases not matched to a gene. Per the germline V gene, CDR1 is SGHTS and CDR2 is YDEGEE. This CDR3 has 18 amino acids. The CDR3 region is CASSPRGGTAIKNYGYTF. CDR3 nucleotides: TGTGCCAGCAGCCCTCGCGGTGGGACAGCGATAAAAAACTATGGCTACACCTTC. Full variable domain (outside the CDR3, taken from reference TRBV5-8 and TRBJ1-2): EAGVTQSPTHLIKTRGQQATLRCSPISGHTSVYWYQQALGLGLQFLLWYDEGEERNRGNFPPRFSGRQFPNYSSELNVNALELEDSALYLCASSPRGGTAIKNYGYTFGSGTRLTVV.

The CDR3 DNA sequence: TGTGCCAGCAGTTACACCCCGAGCTCCTACGAGCAGTACGTC. This translates into CASSYTPSSYEQYV. The chain is built from TRBV6-5 and TRBJ2-7; D is unclear. V lost 2 bases, J lost 0 bases, and 8 bases lay in between. The CDR3 covers 14 residues. Germline V gene lookup returns CDR1 MNHEY and CDR2 SVGAGI.